This T cell receptor (beta chain) derives from a study of T cells in Graves' hyperthyroidism and ophthalmopathy. The CDR3 spans 9 residues. Germline loops: CDR1 DFQATT, CDR2 SNEGSKA (reference sequence). Trimming left V 5 bases short and J 12 bases short, with 10 bases between. RNA transcripts were the template for amplifying TCR beta CDR3 regions. When the TCR CDR3 underwent first-round RT-PCR, the HTBI primer set was used. Using its own MiXCR run on the multiplex PCR reads, TCRdb lists one record per CDR3 protein. The sample contains about 660,000 distinct CDR3 sequences, just under 45% of which appear only once.

The V call is TRBV20-1, the J call TRBJ1-2; perhaps TRBD1 as D (6 bases). The sequenced sample consisted of peripheral blood or thyroid tissue (not recorded which). This receptor was taken from an adult man with Graves' disease, either hyperthyroidism or ophthalmopathy (not recorded which). CDR3 DNA: TGCAGTGCTTACGGGGGCAACACCTTC. This codes for CSAYGGNTF.